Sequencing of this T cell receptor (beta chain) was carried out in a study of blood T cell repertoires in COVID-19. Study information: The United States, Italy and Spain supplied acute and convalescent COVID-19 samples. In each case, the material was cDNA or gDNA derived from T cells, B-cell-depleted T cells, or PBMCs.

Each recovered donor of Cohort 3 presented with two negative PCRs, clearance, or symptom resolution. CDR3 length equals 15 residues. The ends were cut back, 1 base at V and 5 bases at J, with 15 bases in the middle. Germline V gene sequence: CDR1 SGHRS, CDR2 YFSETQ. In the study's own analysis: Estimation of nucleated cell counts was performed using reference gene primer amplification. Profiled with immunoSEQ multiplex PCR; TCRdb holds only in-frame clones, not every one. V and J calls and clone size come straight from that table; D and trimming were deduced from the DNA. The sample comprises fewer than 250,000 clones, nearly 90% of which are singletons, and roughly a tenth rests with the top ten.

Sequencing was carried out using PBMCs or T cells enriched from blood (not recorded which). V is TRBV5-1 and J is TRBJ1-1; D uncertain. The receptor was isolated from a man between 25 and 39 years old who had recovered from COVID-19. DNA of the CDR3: TGCGCCAGCAGCTTGTGGGCCCTCGCGGGGACTGAAGCTTTCTTT. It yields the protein CASSLWALAGTEAFF.